This TCR beta chain was obtained from a study of Ad26.COV2.S vaccination and SARS-CoV-2 variants. Study background: Ad26.COV2.S given intramuscularly, once or twice 56 days apart. Study-wide results and limits: Placebo recipients and vaccine recipients were similar in non-spike TCR breadth. Marked by substantial breadth, spike-specific CD8+ and CD4+ T cell responses were reportedly seen after vaccination.

In regard to this clone: Its antigen is currently unknown.

TCRdb keeps only in-frame clones here, not all; method: immunoSEQ multiplex PCR. The table has 400,000 to 500,000 clones, about 88% seen once. This CDR3 region has 14 residues. V lost 7 bases to trimming and J lost 7 bases, with 17 bases between them. Germline V lookup: CDR1 MNHEY, CDR2 SVGAGI. Treatment denoted: some 20 received Ad26.COV2.S at low or high dose, single or two shots; a few received placebo; per-sample allocation not given. Sampling took place 63 days after the first vaccine or placebo injection. In the vaccine, an Ad26 vector expressed the SARS-CoV-2 spike of the Wuhan strain. The source of this sequence is a person aged 18 to 59 who received the Ad26.COV2.S COVID-19 vaccine or a placebo. Material: peripheral blood, obtained in a trial of Ad26.COV2.S vaccine versus placebo. V usage is TRBV6-5 and J usage is TRBJ2-1; D gene unclear. The CDR3 loop is CASTPDGITNEQFF. The CDR3 DNA is TGTGCCAGCACCCCCGACGGAATTACGAATGAGCAGTTCTTC.